The rows below give T cell receptor beta chains drawn from one sample of a study of T cells in localized non-small cell lung cancer. The protocol was immunoSEQ multiplex PCR, while the TCRdb copy is restricted to in-frame clones and leaves out a portion. This sample has 55,000 to 75,000 clones, with approximately 87% found just once. This sample comprised peripheral blood, obtained before any cancer treatment. The receptors here all came from a male donor older than 55 with stage III squamous cell lung carcinoma. Each CDR3 is given with its conserved first and last residue. A D gene is named only where the DNA matches it firmly. Clone size is stated in some rows and not others, as once, few, many or a class when expanded.

d_call	clone_size	v_call	j_call	cdr3_nt	cdr3_aa
TRBD1	-	TRBV7-2	TRBJ2-7	TGTGCCAGCACACCCGACAGGGGACCCTACGAGCAGTACTTC	CASTPDRGPYEQYF
TRBD2	-	TRBV19	TRBJ2-1	TGTGCCAGTAGTGTAGCAGGCCGGGGGGGGCCCTACAATGAGCAGTTCTTC	CASSVAGRGGPYNEQFF
-	-	TRBV15	TRBJ1-5	TGTGCCACCAGCAGAGTCGGGTATCAGCCCCAGCATTTT	CATSRVGYQPQHF
-	-	TRBV6-1	TRBJ2-2	TGTGCCAGCAGGGGTGGGATGAACACCGGGGAGCTGTTTTTT	CASRGGMNTGELFF
TRBD2	-	TRBV2	TRBJ2-7	TGTGCCAGCAGAGCCGGGACTAGGATTATCAACGAGCAGTACTTC	CASRAGTRIINEQYF
-	once	TRBV5-1	TRBJ2-7	TGCGCCAGCAGCACCCGGGGACTCCTTGGCCACGAGCAGTACTTC	CASSTRGLLGHEQYF
-	-	TRBV27	TRBJ1-2	TGTGCCAGCAGTTTATCGGGCTCGGTGGGTGGCTACACCTTC	CASSLSGSVGGYTF
TRBD2	-	TRBV7-2	TRBJ2-5	TGTGCCAGCAGCTTGGGTAGCGGGGGCCAAGAGACCCAGTACTTC	CASSLGSGGQETQYF
TRBD1	-	TRBV9	TRBJ2-5	TGTGCCAGCAGCTTGGGGGACAGGGCCGACGAGACCCAGTACTTC	CASSLGDRADETQYF
-	-	TRBV6-1	TRBJ1-3	TGTGCCAGCGGACTCGCGCTAACGGGAAACACCATATATTTT	CASGLALTGNTIYF
-	-	TRBV20-1	TRBJ1-2	TGCAGTGCGTACGACAACTATGGCTACACCTTC	CSAYDNYGYTF
-	-	TRBV6-6	TRBJ2-1	TGTGCCAGCAGTTACGGTGTCAGCTACAATGAGCAGTTCTTC	CASSYGVSYNEQFF
TRBD1	-	TRBV6-5	TRBJ1-1	TGTGCCAGCACCCCAGGGGGGACAGGGAGGACTGAAGCTTTCTTT	CASTPGGTGRTEAFF
TRBD2	-	TRBV7-9	TRBJ2-1	TGTGCCAGCACCTCCTTAGCGGGGGCGAATGAGCAGTTCTTC	CASTSLAGANEQFF
-	few	TRBV5-1	TRBJ1-6	TGCGCCAGCAGCTCGACGACAGCTGGGGATTCACCCCTCCACTTT	CASSSTTAGDSPLHF
TRBD1	-	TRBV9	TRBJ1-2	TGTGCCAGCAGCGTGTTTGACAGGGAGAGTTCGGGAGGCTACACCTTC	CASSVFDRESSGGYTF
TRBD1	-	TRBV5-4	TRBJ2-5	TGTGCCAGCAGCCCCCAGACAGGGGCTGAGACCCAGTACTTC	CASSPQTGAETQYF
TRBD1	-	TRBV5-4	TRBJ2-5	TGTGCCAGCAGCTCAAAACAGGGGGTAGAGGAGACCCAGTACTTC	CASSSKQGVEETQYF
-	-	TRBV6-4	TRBJ1-1	TGTGCCAGCAGTGCCGACAACGGGGGTGAAGCTTTCTTT	CASSADNGGEAFF
-	many	TRBV14	TRBJ2-7	TGTGCCAGCAGCCTACGGTCTAGGTCCCGCTCCTACGAGCAGTACTTC	CASSLRSRSRSYEQYF
-	-	TRBV5-6	TRBJ1-4	TGTGCCAGCAGCCCCGCGGGGAGGGACCACGAAAAACTGTTTTTT	CASSPAGRDHEKLFF
-	-	TRBV2	TRBJ2-7	TGTGCCAGCAGTGAAGCAGGGCGACTATCCTACGAGCAGTACTTC	CASSEAGRLSYEQYF
-	-	TRBV7-6	TRBJ1-1	TGTGCCAGCAGCTTAGTTACGGTGGCGAATAGTGACACTGAAGCTTTCTTT	CASSLVTVANSDTEAFF
-	-	TRBV5-5	TRBJ1-1	TGTGCCAGCAGCTTGAGGGAGAAGAACACTGAAGCTTTCTTT	CASSLREKNTEAFF
-	-	TRBV4-1	TRBJ1-1	TGCGCCAGCAGAACTGAGACTGAAGCTTTCTTT	CASRTETEAFF
TRBD1	once	TRBV7-9	TRBJ2-1	TGTGCCAGCACCGCCGGGACAGGGGGCAGGAATGAGCAGTTCTTC	CASTAGTGGRNEQFF
TRBD1	-	TRBV5-1	TRBJ2-5	TGCGCCAGCAGCCCAAGACAGGGCTCGACGGTAGAGACCCAGTACTTC	CASSPRQGSTVETQYF
TRBD1	few	TRBV6-6	TRBJ2-7	TGTGCCAGCAGTCAACGGACAGGGCTCAACGAGCAGTACTTC	CASSQRTGLNEQYF
-	-	TRBV28	TRBJ1-1	TGTGCCAGCCAGACGGGGAACACTGAAGCTTTCTTT	CASQTGNTEAFF
-	-	TRBV10-3	TRBJ2-1	TGTGCCATCAGCCGGGGGGCCCTCGACAATGAGCAGTTCTTC	CAISRGALDNEQFF
-	-	TRBV15	TRBJ1-3	TGTGCCACCAGCAAAACCAGCGGGGGGGCCACTGGAAACACCATATATTTT	CATSKTSGGATGNTIYF
TRBD1	once	TRBV7-9	TRBJ2-3	TGTGCCAGCAGCCGAGACAGGGGGGGCACAGATACGCAGTATTTT	CASSRDRGGTDTQYF
-	-	TRBV5-1	TRBJ2-1	TGCGCCAGCAGCGCTCTAGGGGTAGTAAACAATGAGCAGTTCTTC	CASSALGVVNNEQFF
TRBD1	-	TRBV7-6	TRBJ1-2	TGTGCCAGCAGCTTAGGACAGGGGCCCAACTATGGCTACACCTTC	CASSLGQGPNYGYTF
-	-	TRBV6-5	TRBJ1-6	TGTGCCAGCAGTTCCATTCTATTTAATTCACCCCTCCACTTT	CASSSILFNSPLHF
TRBD2	-	TRBV5-6	TRBJ2-5	TGTGCCAGCAGCTTGGGACTAGCGGGCCAAGAGACCCAGTACTTC	CASSLGLAGQETQYF
-	-	TRBV10-3	TRBJ2-6	TGTGCCATCGAAGACACTTCCTCTGGGGCCAACGTCCTGACTTTC	CAIEDTSSGANVLTF
-	-	TRBV11-2	TRBJ1-5	TGTGCCAGCAGCTTAGGGACAGAAAGCAATCAGCCCCAGCATTTT	CASSLGTESNQPQHF
-	-	TRBV7-9	TRBJ2-3	TGTGCCAGCAGCTTAGATTTATGGGTCACAGATACGCAGTATTTT	CASSLDLWVTDTQYF
TRBD1	few	TRBV18	TRBJ1-2	TGTGCCAGCTCACTCCCAGGGACAGGGGGTGGCTACACCTTC	CASSLPGTGGGYTF
TRBD1	-	TRBV30	TRBJ1-2	TGTGCCTGGAGCATGGGACAGGTTGGAGATGGCTACACCTTC	CAWSMGQVGDGYTF
TRBD2	-	TRBV28	TRBJ2-1	TGTGCCAGCAGGGGACTAGCGGGGGGGCGGTCCTACAATGAGCAGTTCTTC	CASRGLAGGRSYNEQFF
-	-	TRBV9	TRBJ1-2	TGTGCCAGCAGCGTAGCCCGGACAGCCGCTAACTATGGCTACACCTTC	CASSVARTAANYGYTF
-	once	TRBV29-1	TRBJ1-2	TGCAGCGTCGCCCCCAGACAGACTAACTATGGCTACACCTTC	CSVAPRQTNYGYTF
TRBD1	-	TRBV5-1	TRBJ2-7	TGCGCCAGCAGCTTGGGACAGGGGACCCGCGAGCAGTACTTC	CASSLGQGTREQYF
-	-	TRBV5-1	TRBJ1-2	TGCGCCAGCAGCTTGGATCCGGGGGCGAACTATGGCTACACCTTC	CASSLDPGANYGYTF
-	medium-sized	TRBV6-1	TRBJ1-1	TGTGCCAGCAAGAACCAGAACACTGAAGCTTTCTTT	CASKNQNTEAFF
-	-	TRBV4-2	TRBJ1-1	TGTGCCAGCAGCCCAGGAGGGGGATGGGGGAACACTGAAGCTTTCTTT	CASSPGGGWGNTEAFF